This T cell receptor beta chain is drawn from a study of spatial heterogeneity in lung cancer. About the study: Beta-chain sequences were consistently detected more often than alpha-chain sequences. Each unique TCR and UMI combination was seen more than ten times on average in raw reads.

At least ten counts were recorded for this clonotype. Indicated time point: sample taken at primary tumor resection. Whole RNA, which was extracted from tumor, nontumor lung tissue or frozen PBMC, was sequenced without any cell sorting. Samples were donated by 72 untreated early-stage non-small cell lung cancer patients. V was pared by 1 base and J by 2 bases, with 9 bases between. The CDR3 loop spans 15 amino acids. All TCR cDNA molecules were individually tagged with a unique molecular identifier. One entry per CDR3 protein, called by TCRdb with MiXCR from the 5' RACE reads. The sample includes 26,000 or so distinct CDR3 sequences, roughly 13% seen only once; the top ten take 25%.

The chain links TRBV12-3 or TRBV12-4 to TRBJ2-1; D is unresolved. This sample comprised PBMCs, obtained at surgery. This sequence originates from a female donor with early-stage non-small cell lung cancer. The CDR3 reads CASSLVASPYNEQFF. The CDR3 DNA is TGTGCCAGCAGTTTAGTAGCAAGCCCCTACAATGAGCAGTTCTTC.